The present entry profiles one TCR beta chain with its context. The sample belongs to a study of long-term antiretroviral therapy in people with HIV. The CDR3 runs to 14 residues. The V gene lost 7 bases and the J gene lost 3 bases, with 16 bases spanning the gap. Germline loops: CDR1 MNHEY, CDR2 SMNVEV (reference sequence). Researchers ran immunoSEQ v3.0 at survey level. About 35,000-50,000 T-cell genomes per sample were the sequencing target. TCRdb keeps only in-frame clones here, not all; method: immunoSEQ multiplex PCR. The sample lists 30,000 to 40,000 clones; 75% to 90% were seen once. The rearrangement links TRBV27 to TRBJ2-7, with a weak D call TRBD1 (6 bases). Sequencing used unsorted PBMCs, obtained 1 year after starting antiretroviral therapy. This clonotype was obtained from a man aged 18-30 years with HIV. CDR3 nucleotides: TGTGCCAGCATTAAGACAGGCTCCTACTACGAGCAGTACTTC. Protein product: CASIKTGSYYEQYF.